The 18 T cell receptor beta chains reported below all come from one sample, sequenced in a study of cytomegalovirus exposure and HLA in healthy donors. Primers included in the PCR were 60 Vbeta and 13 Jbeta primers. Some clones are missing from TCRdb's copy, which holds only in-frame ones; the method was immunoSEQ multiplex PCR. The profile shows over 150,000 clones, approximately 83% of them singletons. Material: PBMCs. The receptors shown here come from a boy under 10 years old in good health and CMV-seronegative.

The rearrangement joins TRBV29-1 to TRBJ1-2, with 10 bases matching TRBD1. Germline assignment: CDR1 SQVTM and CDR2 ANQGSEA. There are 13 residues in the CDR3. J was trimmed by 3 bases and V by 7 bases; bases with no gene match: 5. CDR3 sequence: CSATTGGYYGYTF. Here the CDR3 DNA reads TGCAGCGCAACGACAGGGGGCTACTATGGCTACACCTTC.

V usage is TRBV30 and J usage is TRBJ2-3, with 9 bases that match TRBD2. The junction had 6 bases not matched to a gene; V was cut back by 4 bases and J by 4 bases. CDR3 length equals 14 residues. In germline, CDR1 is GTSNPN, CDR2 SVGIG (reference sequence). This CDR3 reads CAWTAGGYPDTQYF. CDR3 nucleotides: TGTGCCTGGACGGCGGGAGGGTACCCAGATACGCAGTATTTT.

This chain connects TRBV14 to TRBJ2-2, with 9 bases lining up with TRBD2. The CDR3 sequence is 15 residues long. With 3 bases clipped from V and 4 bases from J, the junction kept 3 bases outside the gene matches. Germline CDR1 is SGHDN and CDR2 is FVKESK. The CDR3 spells CASSQIAGVTGELFF. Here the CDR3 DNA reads TGTGCCAGCAGCCAGATAGCGGGGGTCACCGGGGAGCTGTTTTTT.

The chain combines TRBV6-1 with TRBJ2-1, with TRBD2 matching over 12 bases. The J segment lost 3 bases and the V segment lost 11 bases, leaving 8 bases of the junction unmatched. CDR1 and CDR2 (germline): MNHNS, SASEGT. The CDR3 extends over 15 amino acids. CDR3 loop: CAGETSGSNYNEQFF. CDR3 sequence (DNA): TGTGCCGGCGAGACTAGCGGGAGTAACTACAATGAGCAGTTCTTC.

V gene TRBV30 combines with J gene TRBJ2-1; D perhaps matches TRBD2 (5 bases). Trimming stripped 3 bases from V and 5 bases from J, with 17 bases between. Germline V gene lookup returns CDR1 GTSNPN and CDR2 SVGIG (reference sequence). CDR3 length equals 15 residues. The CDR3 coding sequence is TGTGCCTGGAGACGCACTAACGGGGTTGACAATGAGCAGTTCTTC. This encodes CAWRRTNGVDNEQFF.

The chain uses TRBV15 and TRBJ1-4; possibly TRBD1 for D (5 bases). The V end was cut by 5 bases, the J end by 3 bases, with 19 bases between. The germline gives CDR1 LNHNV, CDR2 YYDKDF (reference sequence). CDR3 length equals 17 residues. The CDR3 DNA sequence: TGTGCCACCAGCCAGATCTGGGGGGGTACGGCTAATGAAAAACTGTTTTTT. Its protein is CATSQIWGGTANEKLFF. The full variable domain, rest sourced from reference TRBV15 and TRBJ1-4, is DAMVIQNPRYQVTQFGKPVTLSCSQTLNHNVMYWYQQKSSQAPKLLFHYYDKDFNNEADTPDNFQSRRPNTSFCFLDIRSPGLGDTAMYLCATSQIWGGTANEKLFFGSGTQLSVL.

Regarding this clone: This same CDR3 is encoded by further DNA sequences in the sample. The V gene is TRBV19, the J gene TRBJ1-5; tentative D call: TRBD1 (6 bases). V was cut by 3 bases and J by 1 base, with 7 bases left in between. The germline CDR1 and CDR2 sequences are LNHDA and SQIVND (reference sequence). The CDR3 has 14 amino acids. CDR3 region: CASSIRGSNQPQHF. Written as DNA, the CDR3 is TGTGCCAGTAGTATCAGGGGAAGCAATCAGCCCCAGCATTTT. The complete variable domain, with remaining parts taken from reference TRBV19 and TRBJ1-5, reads DGGITQSPKYLFRKEGQNVTLSCEQNLNHDAMYWYRQDPGQGLRLIYYSQIVNDFQKGDIAEGYSVSREKKESFPLTVTSAQKNPTAFYLCASSIRGSNQPQHFGDGTRLSIL.

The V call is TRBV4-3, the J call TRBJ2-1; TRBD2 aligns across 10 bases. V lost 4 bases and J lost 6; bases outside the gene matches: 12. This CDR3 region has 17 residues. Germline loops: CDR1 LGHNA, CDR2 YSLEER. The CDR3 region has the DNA TGCGCCAGCAGCCGAAGACTAGCGGGTAAAGCGGGCAATGAGCAGTTCTTC. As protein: CASSRRLAGKAGNEQFF.

The CDR3 DNA sequence: TGTGCCATCAGTGAAAACCCAAGCGGGGGGGTCGGGGAGCTGTTTTTT. Its protein is CAISENPSGGVGELFF. The gene calls are TRBV10-3 and TRBJ2-2; 10 nucleotides agree with TRBD2. The CDR3 length is 16 residues. The J segment lost 7 bases and the V segment lost 3 bases, leaving 8 bases of the junction unmatched. From germline, CDR1 is ENHRY and CDR2 SYGVKD.

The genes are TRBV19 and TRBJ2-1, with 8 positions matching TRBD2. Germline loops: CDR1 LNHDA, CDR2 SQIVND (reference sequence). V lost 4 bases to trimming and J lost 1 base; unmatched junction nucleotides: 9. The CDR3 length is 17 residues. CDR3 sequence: CASSTRVAGTSYNEQFF. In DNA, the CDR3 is TGTGCCAGTAGTACTCGAGTAGCGGGGACTTCCTACAATGAGCAGTTCTTC.

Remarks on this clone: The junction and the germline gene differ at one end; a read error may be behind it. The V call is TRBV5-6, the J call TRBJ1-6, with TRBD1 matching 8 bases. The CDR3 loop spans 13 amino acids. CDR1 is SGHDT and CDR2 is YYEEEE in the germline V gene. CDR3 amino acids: CASSRQGSSPLHF. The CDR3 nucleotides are TGTGCTAGCAGCCGACAGGGGAGTTCACCCCTCCACTTT.

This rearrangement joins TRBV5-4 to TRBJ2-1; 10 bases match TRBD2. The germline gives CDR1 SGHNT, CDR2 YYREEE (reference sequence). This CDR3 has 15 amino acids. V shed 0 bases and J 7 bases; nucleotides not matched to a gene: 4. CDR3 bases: TGTGCCAGCAGCTTGGGAGCGGGAGGGCCTAATGAGCAGTTCTTC. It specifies CASSLGAGGPNEQFF.

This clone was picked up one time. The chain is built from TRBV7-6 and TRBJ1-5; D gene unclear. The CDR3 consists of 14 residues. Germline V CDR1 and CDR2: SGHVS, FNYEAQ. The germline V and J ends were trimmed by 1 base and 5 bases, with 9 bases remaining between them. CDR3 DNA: TGTGCCAGCAGCTTAGTCGAGGGCGATCAGCCCCAGCATTTT. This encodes CASSLVEGDQPQHF.

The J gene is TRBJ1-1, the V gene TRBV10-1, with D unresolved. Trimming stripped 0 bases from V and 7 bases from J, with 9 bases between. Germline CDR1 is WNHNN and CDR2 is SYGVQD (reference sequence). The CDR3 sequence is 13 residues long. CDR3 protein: CASSESGRDEAFF. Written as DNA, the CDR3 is TGCGCCAGCAGTGAGTCAGGGCGGGATGAAGCTTTCTTT.

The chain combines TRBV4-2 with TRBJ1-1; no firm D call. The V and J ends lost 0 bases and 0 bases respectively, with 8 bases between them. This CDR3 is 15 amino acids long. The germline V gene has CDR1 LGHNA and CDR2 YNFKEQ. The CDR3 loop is CASSQDSPMNTEAFF. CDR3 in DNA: TGTGCCAGCAGCCAAGATAGCCCTATGAACACTGAAGCTTTCTTT.

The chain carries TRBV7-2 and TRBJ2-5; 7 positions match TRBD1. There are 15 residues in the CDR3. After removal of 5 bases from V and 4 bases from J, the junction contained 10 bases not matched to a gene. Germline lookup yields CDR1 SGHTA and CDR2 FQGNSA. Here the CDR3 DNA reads TGTGCCAGCAGCGAAAACAGGGGAGCTGCAGAGACCCAGTACTTC. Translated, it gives CASSENRGAAETQYF.

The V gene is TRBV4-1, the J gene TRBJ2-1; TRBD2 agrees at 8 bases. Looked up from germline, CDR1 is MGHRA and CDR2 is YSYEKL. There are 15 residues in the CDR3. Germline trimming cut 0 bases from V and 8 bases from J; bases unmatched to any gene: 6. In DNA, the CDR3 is TGCGCCAGCAGCCAAGAAATGGGACTAGTCCATGAGCAGTTCTTC. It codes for CASSQEMGLVHEQFF.

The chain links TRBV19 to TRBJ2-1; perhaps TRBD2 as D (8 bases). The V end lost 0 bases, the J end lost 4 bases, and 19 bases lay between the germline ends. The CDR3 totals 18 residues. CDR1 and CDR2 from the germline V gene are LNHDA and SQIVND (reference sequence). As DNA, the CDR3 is TGTGCCAGTAGTATAGATGGAGGGGGCGGGAGGAAGTACAATGAGCAGTTCTTC. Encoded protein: CASSIDGGGGRKYNEQFF.